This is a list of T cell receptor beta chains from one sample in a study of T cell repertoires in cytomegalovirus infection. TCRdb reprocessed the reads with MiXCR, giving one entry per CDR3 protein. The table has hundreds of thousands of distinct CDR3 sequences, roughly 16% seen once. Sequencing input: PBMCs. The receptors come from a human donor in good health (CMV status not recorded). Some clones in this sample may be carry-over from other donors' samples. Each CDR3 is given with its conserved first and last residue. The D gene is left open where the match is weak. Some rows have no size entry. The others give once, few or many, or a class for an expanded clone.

CDR3 DNA: TGTGCCAGCAGCACCGGACTAGCGGTAGAGACCCAGTACTTC; CDR3 protein: CASSTGLAVETQYF; CDR3 length: 14; J gene: TRBJ2-5; clone size: few; D gene: TRBD2; V gene: TRBV11-1
CDR3 DNA: TGTGCCAGCAGTCCGAACGGGGGACAGGCGGGTGAAAAACTGTTTTTT; CDR3 protein: CASSPNGGQAGEKLFF; CDR3 length: 16; J gene: TRBJ1-4; clone size: .; D gene: TRBD1; V gene: TRBV12-3/TRBV12-4
CDR3 DNA: TGCAGTGCCAAACAGGGGACCACTGAAGCTTTCTTT; CDR3 protein: CSAKQGTTEAFF; CDR3 length: 12; J gene: TRBJ1-1; clone size: .; D gene: TRBD1; V gene: TRBV20-1
CDR3 DNA: TGTGCCAGCAGTTACTCTGGAGTGGGAGCCTACGAGCAGTACTTC; CDR3 protein: CASSYSGVGAYEQYF; CDR3 length: 15; J gene: TRBJ2-7; clone size: few; D gene: .; V gene: TRBV6-5
CDR3 DNA: TGTGCCAGTAGTATTTCGGCAGGGAAACAGCCCCAGCATTTT; CDR3 protein: CASSISAGKQPQHF; CDR3 length: 14; J gene: TRBJ1-5; clone size: .; D gene: .; V gene: TRBV19
CDR3 DNA: TGTGCCAGCAGCTTAGGACTAGCCCTTAGCTCCTACAATGAGCAGTTCTTC; CDR3 protein: CASSLGLALSSYNEQFF; CDR3 length: 17; J gene: TRBJ2-1; clone size: .; D gene: TRBD2; V gene: TRBV9
CDR3 DNA: TGTGCCAGCAGCCAAGTTGCCAGGTTTGAAAAACTGTTTTTT; CDR3 protein: CASSQVARFEKLFF; CDR3 length: 14; J gene: TRBJ1-4; clone size: many; D gene: .; V gene: TRBV4-2
CDR3 DNA: TGTGCCAGCAGCCAAGATTGGAGGAATTCACCCCTCCACTTT; CDR3 protein: CASSQDWRNSPLHF; CDR3 length: 14; J gene: TRBJ1-6; clone size: .; D gene: .; V gene: TRBV14
CDR3 DNA: TGCGCCAGCAGCTTAGGGGACAGGGACTACGAGCAGTACTTC; CDR3 protein: CASSLGDRDYEQYF; CDR3 length: 14; J gene: TRBJ2-7; clone size: .; D gene: TRBD1; V gene: TRBV5-1
CDR3 DNA: TGTGCCAGTGCGCTAGGACAGAGCTACGAGCAGTACTTC; CDR3 protein: CASALGQSYEQYF; CDR3 length: 13; J gene: TRBJ2-7; clone size: .; D gene: .; V gene: TRBV7-9
CDR3 DNA: TGTGCCAGCAGTTCAACGGACAGAGTTCTTTACGAGCAGTACTTC; CDR3 protein: CASSSTDRVLYEQYF; CDR3 length: 15; J gene: TRBJ2-7; clone size: few; D gene: .; V gene: TRBV28
CDR3 DNA: TGTGCCACCAGCACCCGGGACAGGGGAGGGAATGAGCAGTTCTTC; CDR3 protein: CATSTRDRGGNEQFF; CDR3 length: 15; J gene: TRBJ2-1; clone size: .; D gene: TRBD1; V gene: TRBV15
CDR3 DNA: TGTGCCAGCAGCTTGGAGGACGGAAATGAGCAGTTCTTC; CDR3 protein: CASSLEDGNEQFF; CDR3 length: 13; J gene: TRBJ2-1; clone size: .; D gene: .; V gene: TRBV5-4
CDR3 DNA: TGTGCCAGCAGTGAATCCGGGACAGGGAATGCCGGGGAGCTGTTTTTT; CDR3 protein: CASSESGTGNAGELFF; CDR3 length: 16; J gene: TRBJ2-2; clone size: .; D gene: TRBD1; V gene: TRBV25-1
CDR3 DNA: TGTGCCAGCAGGCGAAGGACAGGCCCGGGCTACGAGCAGTACTTC; CDR3 protein: CASRRRTGPGYEQYF; CDR3 length: 15; J gene: TRBJ2-7; clone size: .; D gene: TRBD1; V gene: TRBV6-5
CDR3 DNA: TGCAGTGCTAGACCGTACCGGGCACAAGAGACCCAGTACTTC; CDR3 protein: CSARPYRAQETQYF; CDR3 length: 14; J gene: TRBJ2-5; clone size: .; D gene: .; V gene: TRBV20-1
CDR3 DNA: TGCAGTGCCAGAAGAACAGGGTTGAACACTGAAGCTTTCTTT; CDR3 protein: CSARRTGLNTEAFF; CDR3 length: 14; J gene: TRBJ1-1; clone size: .; D gene: .; V gene: TRBV20-1
CDR3 DNA: TGTGCCAGCAGCTTAGGAGCCGGGACTCGCGGCTACACCTTC; CDR3 protein: CASSLGAGTRGYTF; CDR3 length: 14; J gene: TRBJ1-2; clone size: many; D gene: .; V gene: TRBV7-2
CDR3 DNA: TGTGCCAGCTCTCCCGGGACAGGGGTGCTCGAGCAGTACTTC; CDR3 protein: CASSPGTGVLEQYF; CDR3 length: 14; J gene: TRBJ2-7; clone size: .; D gene: TRBD1; V gene: TRBV18
CDR3 DNA: TGTGCCAGCAGCCCCAACTATGGGACGACAAAAGCTTTCTTT; CDR3 protein: CASSPNYGTTKAFF; CDR3 length: 14; J gene: TRBJ1-1; clone size: few; D gene: .; V gene: TRBV7-6
CDR3 DNA: TGCGCCAGCAAGCCAGTCAGGAGACCCTACGAGCAGTACTTC; CDR3 protein: CASKPVRRPYEQYF; CDR3 length: 14; J gene: TRBJ2-7; clone size: .; D gene: .; V gene: TRBV23-1
CDR3 DNA: TGTGCCAGCAGTGTGGCCACAGGGCAATCCTATGGCTACACCTTC; CDR3 protein: CASSVATGQSYGYTF; CDR3 length: 15; J gene: TRBJ1-2; clone size: .; D gene: .; V gene: TRBV2
CDR3 DNA: TGTGCCAGCAGGAAGGACAGGTTGTACAATGAGCAGTTCTTC; CDR3 protein: CASRKDRLYNEQFF; CDR3 length: 14; J gene: TRBJ2-1; clone size: .; D gene: TRBD1; V gene: TRBV6-5
CDR3 DNA: TGTGCCAGCAGCCTCGGAGGTGGGGGTAGGACTGAAGCTTTCTTT; CDR3 protein: CASSLGGGGRTEAFF; CDR3 length: 15; J gene: TRBJ1-1; clone size: .; D gene: .; V gene: TRBV5-6
CDR3 DNA: TGTGCCAGCTCCGGGATACCCTACAATGAGCAGTTCTTC; CDR3 protein: CASSGIPYNEQFF; CDR3 length: 13; J gene: TRBJ2-1; clone size: many; D gene: .; V gene: TRBV6-2/TRBV6-3
CDR3 DNA: TGTGCCAGCAGTTTCCCCGGACAGCTCAACTATGGCTACACCTTC; CDR3 protein: CASSFPGQLNYGYTF; CDR3 length: 15; J gene: TRBJ1-2; clone size: .; D gene: .; V gene: TRBV28
CDR3 DNA: TGCAGCGTTGAAAAGGGGGCAGCGGGTAAGACTGAAGCTTTCTTT; CDR3 protein: CSVEKGAAGKTEAFF; CDR3 length: 15; J gene: TRBJ1-1; clone size: .; D gene: TRBD1; V gene: TRBV29-1
CDR3 DNA: TGTGCCAGCAACCGACAGGTCGGGATGGAGACCCAGTACTTC; CDR3 protein: CASNRQVGMETQYF; CDR3 length: 14; J gene: TRBJ2-5; clone size: few; D gene: .; V gene: TRBV6-2/TRBV6-3
CDR3 DNA: TGTGCCAGCAGTTACAGACCCCTAACTAGCGGGGGCGCAGATACGCAGTATTTT; CDR3 protein: CASSYRPLTSGGADTQYF; CDR3 length: 18; J gene: TRBJ2-3; clone size: .; D gene: TRBD2; V gene: TRBV6-6
CDR3 DNA: TGTGCCAGCAGTTCACCAGGGGACACCGGGGAGCTGTTTTTT; CDR3 protein: CASSSPGDTGELFF; CDR3 length: 14; J gene: TRBJ2-2; clone size: .; D gene: .; V gene: TRBV27
CDR3 DNA: TGTGCCAGCAGTTTACGCGGAGACAGGGCCTATGGCTACACCTTC; CDR3 protein: CASSLRGDRAYGYTF; CDR3 length: 15; J gene: TRBJ1-2; clone size: many; D gene: TRBD1; V gene: TRBV12-3/TRBV12-4
CDR3 DNA: TGCAGTGCTAGAGATCAAAGTCAGGGGGCTCAGCCCCAGCATTTT; CDR3 protein: CSARDQSQGAQPQHF; CDR3 length: 15; J gene: TRBJ1-5; clone size: few; D gene: TRBD1; V gene: TRBV20-1
CDR3 DNA: TGTGCCAGCAGTGTGGAAATACAGGCGCTCGAGCAGTACTTC; CDR3 protein: CASSVEIQALEQYF; CDR3 length: 14; J gene: TRBJ2-7; clone size: .; D gene: .; V gene: TRBV6-1
CDR3 DNA: TGTGCCAGCACTTGGGGCAGGGAGGTGTATGGGGCCAACGTCCTGACTTTC; CDR3 protein: CASTWGREVYGANVLTF; CDR3 length: 17; J gene: TRBJ2-6; clone size: few; D gene: .; V gene: TRBV12-3/TRBV12-4
CDR3 DNA: TGTGCCACCAAGGGACTAGCGGTCACCGGGGAGCTGTTTTTT; CDR3 protein: CATKGLAVTGELFF; CDR3 length: 14; J gene: TRBJ2-2; clone size: few; D gene: TRBD2; V gene: TRBV25-1
CDR3 DNA: TGTGCCAGCAGCTTCAGGGGCTCTGGACAGGGCATAGGTAGCAATCAGCCCCAGCATTTT; CDR3 protein: CASSFRGSGQGIGSNQPQHF; CDR3 length: 20; J gene: TRBJ1-5; clone size: many; D gene: TRBD1; V gene: TRBV27
CDR3 DNA: TGTGCCAGCTCACCCCCCAGACTAGCGGGGGGTTGGAATGAGCAGTTCTTC; CDR3 protein: CASSPPRLAGGWNEQFF; CDR3 length: 17; J gene: TRBJ2-1; clone size: few; D gene: TRBD2; V gene: TRBV18
CDR3 DNA: TGTGCCAGCACCCCGCGGGACAGTTCTTATGGCTACACCTTC; CDR3 protein: CASTPRDSSYGYTF; CDR3 length: 14; J gene: TRBJ1-2; clone size: few; D gene: TRBD1; V gene: TRBV6-2/TRBV6-3
CDR3 DNA: TGTGCCAGTAGTATAAACGTCCAGAACAATCAGCCCCAGCATTTT; CDR3 protein: CASSINVQNNQPQHF; CDR3 length: 15; J gene: TRBJ1-5; clone size: few; D gene: .; V gene: TRBV19
CDR3 DNA: TGTGCCAGCAGTGGGACGGCGGTCTACGAGCAGTACTTC; CDR3 protein: CASSGTAVYEQYF; CDR3 length: 13; J gene: TRBJ2-7; clone size: .; D gene: .; V gene: TRBV6-2/TRBV6-3
CDR3 DNA: TGCAGTGCCCTCCGGGACAGGGACAATCAGCCCCAGCATTTT; CDR3 protein: CSALRDRDNQPQHF; CDR3 length: 14; J gene: TRBJ1-5; clone size: few; D gene: TRBD1; V gene: TRBV20-1
CDR3 DNA: TGTGCCAGCAGCTTAGTTACGGATGGTGAAGCTTTCTTT; CDR3 protein: CASSLVTDGEAFF; CDR3 length: 13; J gene: TRBJ1-1; clone size: many; D gene: .; V gene: TRBV7-2
CDR3 DNA: TGTGCCAGCGGACGACAGGGGAACACTGAAGCTTTCTTT; CDR3 protein: CASGRQGNTEAFF; CDR3 length: 13; J gene: TRBJ1-1; clone size: .; D gene: TRBD1; V gene: TRBV5-4
CDR3 DNA: TGTGCCAGCACAGGGTCAGACTATAATTCACCCCTCCACTTT; CDR3 protein: CASTGSDYNSPLHF; CDR3 length: 14; J gene: TRBJ1-6; clone size: many; D gene: .; V gene: TRBV27
CDR3 DNA: TGTGCCAGCAGTTTAGTGGCAGGGGGTCCCTCTGGGGCCAACGTCCTGACTTTC; CDR3 protein: CASSLVAGGPSGANVLTF; CDR3 length: 18; J gene: TRBJ2-6; clone size: few; D gene: TRBD1; V gene: TRBV28
CDR3 DNA: TGTGCCAGCAGTTTAAGAGGGACAGGGGATGAGCAGTTCTTC; CDR3 protein: CASSLRGTGDEQFF; CDR3 length: 14; J gene: TRBJ2-1; clone size: few; D gene: TRBD1; V gene: TRBV12-3/TRBV12-4
CDR3 DNA: TGCGCCAGCAGCCAAGGAGCACAAGCCACCGGGGAGCTGTTTTTT; CDR3 protein: CASSQGAQATGELFF; CDR3 length: 15; J gene: TRBJ2-2; clone size: .; D gene: .; V gene: TRBV4-3
CDR3 DNA: TGTGCCAGTACTCGGAACACCGGGGAGCTGTTTTTT; CDR3 protein: CASTRNTGELFF; CDR3 length: 12; J gene: TRBJ2-2; clone size: .; D gene: .; V gene: TRBV19
CDR3 DNA: TGTGCCAGCAGTCCGGCCACCGGGACTAGCGGGGATAATGAGCAGTTCTTC; CDR3 protein: CASSPATGTSGDNEQFF; CDR3 length: 17; J gene: TRBJ2-1; clone size: .; D gene: TRBD2; V gene: TRBV6-2/TRBV6-3